One and the same sample provided the 3 T cell receptor beta chains below, sequenced in a study of blood T cell repertoires in COVID-19. The method was immunoSEQ multiplex PCR; TCRdb's version includes in-frame clones alone and lacks a portion of them. The sample holds more than 85,000 clones, 84% seen once. Sequencing was carried out using peripheral blood. These receptors all come from a middle-aged man with active or convalescent COVID-19.

The chain joins TRBV6-6 to TRBJ1-2; a possible D gene is TRBD1 (6 bases). From germline, CDR1 is MNHNY and CDR2 SVGAGI (reference sequence). The CDR3 spans 12 residues. Trimming cost V 4 bases and J 6 bases, with 9 bases left between them. The CDR3: CASSSGENGYTF. The CDR3 nucleotides read TGTGCCAGCAGTTCAGGGGAGAATGGCTACACCTTC.

The chain couples TRBV7-6 to TRBJ2-1; tentative D call: TRBD2 (6 bases). This CDR3 spans 15 amino acids. Between the trimmed V and J ends, which lost 5 bases and 0 bases, there was a span of 11 bases. CDR1 SGHVS and CDR2 FNYEAQ come from the germline V gene. Here the CDR3 reads CASSLGLNSYNEQFF. In nucleotides, the CDR3 is TGTGCCAGCAGCCTGGGACTGAACTCCTACAATGAGCAGTTCTTC.

The sample holds a few counts of this clone. The V call is TRBV2, the J call TRBJ2-1, with 7 bases identical to TRBD2. The trim removed 7 bases at V and 11 bases at J, leaving 5 bases unmatched. CDR1 and CDR2 from the germline V gene are SNHLY and FYNNEI. This CDR3 is 11 amino acids long. This chain's CDR3 is CASMGDYKQFF. CDR3 in DNA: TGTGCCAGCATGGGGGACTACAAGCAGTTCTTC.